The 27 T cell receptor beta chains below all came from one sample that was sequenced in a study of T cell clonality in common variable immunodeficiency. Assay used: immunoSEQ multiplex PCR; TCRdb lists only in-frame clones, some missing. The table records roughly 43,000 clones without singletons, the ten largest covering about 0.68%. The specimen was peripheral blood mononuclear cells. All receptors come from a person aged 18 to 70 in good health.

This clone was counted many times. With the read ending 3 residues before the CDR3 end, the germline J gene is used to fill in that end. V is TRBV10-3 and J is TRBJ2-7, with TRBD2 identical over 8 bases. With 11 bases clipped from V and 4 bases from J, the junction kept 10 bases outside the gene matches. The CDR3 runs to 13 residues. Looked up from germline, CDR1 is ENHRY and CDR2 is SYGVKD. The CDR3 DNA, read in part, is TGTGCCTCAAACGGGGGGGGCCGATACGAG. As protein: CASNGGGRYE. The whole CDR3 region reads CASNGGGRYEQYF.

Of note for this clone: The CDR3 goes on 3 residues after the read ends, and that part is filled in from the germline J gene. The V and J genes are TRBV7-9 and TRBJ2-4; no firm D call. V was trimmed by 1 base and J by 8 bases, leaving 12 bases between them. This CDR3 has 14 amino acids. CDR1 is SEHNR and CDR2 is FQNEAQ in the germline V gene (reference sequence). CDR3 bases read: TGTGCCAGCAGCTTAGGCTCAGACCGGGACATT. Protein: CASSLGSDRDI. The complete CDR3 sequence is CASSLGSDRDIQYF.

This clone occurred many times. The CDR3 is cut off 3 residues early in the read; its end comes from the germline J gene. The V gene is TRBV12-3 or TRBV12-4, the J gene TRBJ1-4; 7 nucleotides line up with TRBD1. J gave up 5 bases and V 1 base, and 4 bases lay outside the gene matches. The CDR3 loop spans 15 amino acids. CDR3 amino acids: CASSLGRDSNEKLFF. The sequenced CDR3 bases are TGTGCCAGCAGTTTAGGTCGGGACAGCAATGAAAAA.

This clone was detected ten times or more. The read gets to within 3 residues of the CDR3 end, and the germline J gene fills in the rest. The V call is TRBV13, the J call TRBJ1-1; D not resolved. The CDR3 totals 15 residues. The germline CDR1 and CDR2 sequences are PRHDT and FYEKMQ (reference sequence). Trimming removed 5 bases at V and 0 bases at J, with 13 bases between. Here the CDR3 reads CASSTYRSLNTEAFF. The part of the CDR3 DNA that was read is TGTGCCAGCAGCACATACCGTTCTCTGAACACTGAA. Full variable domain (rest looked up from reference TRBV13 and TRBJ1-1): AAGVIQSPRHLIKEKRETATLKCYPIPRHDTVYWYQQGPGQDPQFLISFYEKMQSDKGSIPDRFSAQQFSDYHSELNMSSLELGDSALYFCASSTYRSLNTEAFFGQGTRLTVV.

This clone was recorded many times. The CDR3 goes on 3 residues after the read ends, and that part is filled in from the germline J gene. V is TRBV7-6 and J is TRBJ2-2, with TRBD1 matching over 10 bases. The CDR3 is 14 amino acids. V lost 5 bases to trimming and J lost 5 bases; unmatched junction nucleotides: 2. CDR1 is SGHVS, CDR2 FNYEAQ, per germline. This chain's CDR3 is CASSRDRGTGELFF. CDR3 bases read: TGTGCCAGCAGCCGGGACAGGGGAACCGGGGAG.

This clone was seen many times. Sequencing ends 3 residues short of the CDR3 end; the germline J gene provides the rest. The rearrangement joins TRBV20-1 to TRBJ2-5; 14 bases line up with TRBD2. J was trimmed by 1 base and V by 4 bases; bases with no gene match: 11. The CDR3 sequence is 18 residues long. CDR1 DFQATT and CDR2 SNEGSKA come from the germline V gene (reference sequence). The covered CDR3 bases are TGCAGTGCTATCCGATCGGGACTAGCGGGGGCCATCCAAGAGACC. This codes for CSAIRSGLAGAIQET. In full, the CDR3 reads CSAIRSGLAGAIQETQYF.

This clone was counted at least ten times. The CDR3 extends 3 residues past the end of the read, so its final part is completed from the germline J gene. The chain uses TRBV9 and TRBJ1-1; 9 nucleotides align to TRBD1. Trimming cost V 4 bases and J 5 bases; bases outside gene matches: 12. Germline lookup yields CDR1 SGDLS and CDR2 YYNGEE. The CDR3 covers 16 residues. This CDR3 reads CASSTWTGVGRTEAFF. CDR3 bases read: TGTGCCAGCAGCACGTGGACAGGGGTTGGTAGGACTGAA.

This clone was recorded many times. The CDR3 DNA, read in part, is TGTGCCAGCAGCTTAGGATGGGGCCTCCAAGAGACC. Its protein product is CASSLGWGLQET. The full-length CDR3 reads as CASSLGWGLQETQYF. V is TRBV11-2 and J is TRBJ2-5; tentative D call: TRBD1 (5 bases). The read falls 3 residues short of the CDR3 end, and the missing part is taken from the germline J gene. The CDR3 extends over 15 amino acids. V was shortened by 1 base and J by 1 base, with 10 bases between the two germline ends. Germline V gene sequence: CDR1 SGHAT, CDR2 FQNNGV. Full variable domain (missing parts from reference TRBV11-2 and TRBJ2-5): EAGVAQSPRYKIIEKRQSVAFWCNPISGHATLYWYQQILGQGPKLLIQFQNNGVVDDSQLPKDRFSAERLKGVDSTLKIQPAKLEDSAVYLCASSLGWGLQETQYFGPGTRLLVL.

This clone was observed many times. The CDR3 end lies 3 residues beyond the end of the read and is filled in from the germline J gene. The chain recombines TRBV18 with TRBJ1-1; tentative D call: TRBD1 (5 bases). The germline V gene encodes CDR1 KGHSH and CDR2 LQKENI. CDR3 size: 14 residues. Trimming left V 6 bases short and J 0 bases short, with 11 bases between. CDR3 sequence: CASSLQGMNTEAFF. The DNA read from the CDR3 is TGTGCCAGCTCCTTGCAGGGTATGAACACTGAA.

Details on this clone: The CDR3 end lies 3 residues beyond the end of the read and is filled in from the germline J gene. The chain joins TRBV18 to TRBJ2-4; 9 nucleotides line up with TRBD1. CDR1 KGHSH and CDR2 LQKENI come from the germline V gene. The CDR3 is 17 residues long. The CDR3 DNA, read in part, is TGTGCCAGCTCACCACAGGGACAGGGTCATTCTAACTATGGT. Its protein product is CASSPQGQGHSNYG. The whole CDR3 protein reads CASSPQGQGHSNYGQYF.

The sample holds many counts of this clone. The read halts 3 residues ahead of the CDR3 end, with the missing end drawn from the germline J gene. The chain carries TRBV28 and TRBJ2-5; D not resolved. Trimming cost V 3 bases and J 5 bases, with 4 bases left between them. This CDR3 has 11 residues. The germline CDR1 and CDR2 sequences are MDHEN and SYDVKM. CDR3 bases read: TGTGCCAGCAGTTTCTTCGAGACC. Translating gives CASSFFET. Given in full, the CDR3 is CASSFFETQYF.

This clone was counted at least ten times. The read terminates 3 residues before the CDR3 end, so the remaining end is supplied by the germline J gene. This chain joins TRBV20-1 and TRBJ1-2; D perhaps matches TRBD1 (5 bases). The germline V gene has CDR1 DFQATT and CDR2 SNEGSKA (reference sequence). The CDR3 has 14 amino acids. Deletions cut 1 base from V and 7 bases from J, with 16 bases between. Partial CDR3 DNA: TGCAGTGCTAGAGGGTCGACAGTCTTGCGTGGC. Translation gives CSARGSTVLRG. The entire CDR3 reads CSARGSTVLRGYTF.

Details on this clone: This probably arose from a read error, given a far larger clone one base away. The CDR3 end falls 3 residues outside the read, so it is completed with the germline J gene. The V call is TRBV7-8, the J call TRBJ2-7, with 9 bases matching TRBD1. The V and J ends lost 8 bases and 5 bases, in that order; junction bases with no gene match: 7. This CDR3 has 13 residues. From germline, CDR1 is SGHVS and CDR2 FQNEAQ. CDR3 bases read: TGTGCCAGCGGCCGGGACAGGGACCACGAG. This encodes CASGRDRDHE. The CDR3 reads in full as CASGRDRDHEQYF.

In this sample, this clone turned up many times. CDR3 loop: CASSIRGEVHIQYF. The part of the CDR3 DNA that was read is TGTGCCAGTAGTATTAGGGGAGAGGTGCACATT. The chain links TRBV19 to TRBJ2-4, with D perhaps matching TRBD1 or TRBD2 (5 bases each). The CDR3 end lies 3 residues beyond the end of the read and is filled in from the germline J gene. The CDR3 is 14 amino acids. V was cut by 3 bases and J by 8 bases, with 14 bases left in between. Germline V gene lookup returns CDR1 LNHDA and CDR2 SQIVND (reference sequence).

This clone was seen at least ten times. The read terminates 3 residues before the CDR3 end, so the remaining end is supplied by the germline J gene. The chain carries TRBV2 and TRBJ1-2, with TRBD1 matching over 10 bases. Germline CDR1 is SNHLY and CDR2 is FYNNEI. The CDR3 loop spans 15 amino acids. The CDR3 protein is CASRPGQGPLGGYTF. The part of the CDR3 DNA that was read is TGTGCCAGCAGGCCGGGACAGGGGCCTCTAGGAGGC.

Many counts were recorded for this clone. The sequenced CDR3 bases are TGTGCCAGCAGTGTTACTAGCGGGAGGCCGTACGAG. This translates into CASSVTSGRPYE. The CDR3 as a whole reads CASSVTSGRPYEQYF. The genes are TRBV6-1 and TRBJ2-7; 12 bases agree with TRBD2. The sequenced fragment ends 3 residues before the CDR3 boundary, so the rest is inferred from the germline J gene. This CDR3 region has 15 residues. The V gene end was trimmed by 4 bases and the J gene end by 4 bases; junction bases not matched to a gene: 5. Looked up from germline, CDR1 is MNHNS and CDR2 is SASEGT.

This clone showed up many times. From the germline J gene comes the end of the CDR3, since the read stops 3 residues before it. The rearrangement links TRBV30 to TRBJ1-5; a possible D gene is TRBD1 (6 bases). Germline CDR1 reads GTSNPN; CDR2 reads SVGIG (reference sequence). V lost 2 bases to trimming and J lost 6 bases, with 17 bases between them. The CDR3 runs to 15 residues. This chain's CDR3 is CAWSSLQGGVQPQHF. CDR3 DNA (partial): TGTGCCTGGAGTAGCCTACAGGGAGGGGTTCAGCCC.

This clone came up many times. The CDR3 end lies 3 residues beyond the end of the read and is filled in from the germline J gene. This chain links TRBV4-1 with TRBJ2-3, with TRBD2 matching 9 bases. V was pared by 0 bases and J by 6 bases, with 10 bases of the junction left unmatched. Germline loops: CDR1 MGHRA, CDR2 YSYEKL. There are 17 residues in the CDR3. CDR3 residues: CASSQDLRGGPRDTQYF. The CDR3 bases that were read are TGCGCCAGCAGCCAAGATTTGCGGGGGGGGCCCAGGGATACG.

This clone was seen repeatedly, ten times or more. The CDR3 loop reads CASSLEGPGYTF. The CDR3 DNA, read in part, is TGCGCCAGCAGCTTGGAGGGCCCTGGC. V is TRBV5-1 and J is TRBJ1-2; D unclear. From the germline J gene comes the end of the CDR3, since the read stops 3 residues before it. The length of the CDR3 is 12 residues. V was shortened by 0 bases and J by 7 bases, with 7 bases between the two germline ends. Germline V gives CDR1 SGHRS, CDR2 YFSETQ.

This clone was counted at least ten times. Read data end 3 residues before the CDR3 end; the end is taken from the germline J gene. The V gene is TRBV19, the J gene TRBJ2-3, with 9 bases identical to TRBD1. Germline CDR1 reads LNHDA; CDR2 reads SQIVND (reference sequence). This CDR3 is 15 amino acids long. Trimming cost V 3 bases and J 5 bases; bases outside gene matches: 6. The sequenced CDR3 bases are TGTGCCAGTAGTATGGGACAGGGTGTTGTAGATACG. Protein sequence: CASSMGQGVVDT. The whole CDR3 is CASSMGQGVVDTQYF.

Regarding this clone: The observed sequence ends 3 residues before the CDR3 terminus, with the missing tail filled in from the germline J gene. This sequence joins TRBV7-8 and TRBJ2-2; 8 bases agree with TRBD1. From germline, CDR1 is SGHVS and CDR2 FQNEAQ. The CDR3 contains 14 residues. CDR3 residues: CASSLRTGIEKLFF. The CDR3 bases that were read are TGTGCCAGCAGCTTAAGGACAGGGATTGAAAAG.

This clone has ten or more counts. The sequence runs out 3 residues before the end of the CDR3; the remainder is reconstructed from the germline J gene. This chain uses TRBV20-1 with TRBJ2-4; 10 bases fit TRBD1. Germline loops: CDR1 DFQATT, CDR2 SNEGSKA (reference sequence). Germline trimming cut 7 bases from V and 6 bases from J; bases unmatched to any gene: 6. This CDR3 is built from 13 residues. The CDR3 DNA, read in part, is TGCAGTGTCCCCGGGACAGGGGTAAACATT. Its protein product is CSVPGTGVNI. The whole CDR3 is CSVPGTGVNIQYF.

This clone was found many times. The part of the CDR3 DNA that was read is TGCGCCAGCAGCTTCTTCGTACAGAGCTCTGGGGCCAACGTC. It codes for CASSFFVQSSGANV. Given in full, the CDR3 is CASSFFVQSSGANVLTF. The V and J genes are TRBV5-1 and TRBJ2-6; D unclear. From the germline J gene comes the end of the CDR3, since the read stops 3 residues before it. This CDR3 comprises 17 residues. Trimming took off 2 bases at V and 0 bases at J, with 12 bases between the two ends. Germline CDR1 is SGHRS and CDR2 is YFSETQ.

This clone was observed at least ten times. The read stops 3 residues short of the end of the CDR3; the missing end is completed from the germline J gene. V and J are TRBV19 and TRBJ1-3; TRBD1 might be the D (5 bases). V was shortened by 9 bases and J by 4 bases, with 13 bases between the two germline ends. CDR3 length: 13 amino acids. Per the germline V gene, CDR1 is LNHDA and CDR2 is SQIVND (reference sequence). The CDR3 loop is CASTTGRGNTIYF. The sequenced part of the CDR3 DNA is TGTGCCAGCACAACAGGACGGGGAAACACC. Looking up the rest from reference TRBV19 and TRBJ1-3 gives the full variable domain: DGGITQSPKYLFRKEGQNVTLSCEQNLNHDAMYWYRQDPGQGLRLIYYSQIVNDFQKGDIAEGYSVSREKKESFPLTVTSAQKNPTAFYLCASTTGRGNTIYFGEGSWLTVV.

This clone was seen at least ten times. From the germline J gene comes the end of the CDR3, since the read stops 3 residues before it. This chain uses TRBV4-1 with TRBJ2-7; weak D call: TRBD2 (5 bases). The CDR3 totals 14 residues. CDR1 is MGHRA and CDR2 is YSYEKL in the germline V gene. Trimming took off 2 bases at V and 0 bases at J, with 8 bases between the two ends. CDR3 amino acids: CASSQNSASYEQYF. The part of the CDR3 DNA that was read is TGCGCCAGCAGCCAAAATAGCGCCTCCTACGAG.

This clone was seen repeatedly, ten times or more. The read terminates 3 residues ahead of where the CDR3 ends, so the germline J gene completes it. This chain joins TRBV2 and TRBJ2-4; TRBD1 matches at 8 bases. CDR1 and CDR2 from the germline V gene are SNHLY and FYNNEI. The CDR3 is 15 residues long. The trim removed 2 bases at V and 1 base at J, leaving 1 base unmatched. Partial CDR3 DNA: TGTGCCAGCAGTGAATGGACAGGGGCCAAAAACATT. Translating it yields CASSEWTGAKNI. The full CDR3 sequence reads CASSEWTGAKNIQYF.

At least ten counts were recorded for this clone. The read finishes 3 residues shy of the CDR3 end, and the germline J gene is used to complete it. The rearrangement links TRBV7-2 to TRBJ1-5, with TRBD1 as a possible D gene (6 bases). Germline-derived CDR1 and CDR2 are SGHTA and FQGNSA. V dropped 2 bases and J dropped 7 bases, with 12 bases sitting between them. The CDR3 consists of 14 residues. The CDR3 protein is CASSLQGFEQPQHF. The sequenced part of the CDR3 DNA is TGTGCCAGCAGCTTACAGGGGTTCGAGCAGCCC. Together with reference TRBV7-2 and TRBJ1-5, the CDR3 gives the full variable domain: GAGVSQSPSNKVTEKGKDVELRCDPISGHTALYWYRQSLGQGLEFLIYFQGNSAPDKSGLPSDRFSAERTGGSVSTLTIQRTQQEDSAVYLCASSLQGFEQPQHFGDGTRLSIL.